This entry features one TCR beta chain sequence. What it recognizes is unknown. The sample belongs to a study of T cell responses to AZD1222 COVID-19 vaccine. Points from the study as a whole: In a largely white British group with more females than males, clonal diversity was possibly underestimated.

The assay was immunoSEQ multiplex PCR, and TCRdb's table has in-frame clones only and misses some. The top ten clones hold 1% to 1.5% of a sample with 150,000 to 200,000 clones, almost 95% of them seen once. Trimming cost V 3 bases and J 6 bases, with 3 bases left between them. CDR3 length: 11 amino acids. Germline V lookup: CDR1 SEHNR, CDR2 FQNEAQ (reference sequence). The chain carries TRBV7-9 and TRBJ2-1; D unclear. The sequenced sample was peripheral blood, obtained on day 0 of AZD1222 vaccination. The TCR originated in an adult in good health. CDR3 amino acids: CASSLSNEQFF. The CDR3 DNA reads as TGTGCCAGCAGCTTGAGCAATGAGCAGTTCTTC.